This TCR beta chain was sequenced in a study of T cells after somatic rescue of genetic block. Sequencing used immunoSEQ multiplex PCR; TCRdb keeps in-frame clones, though not all of them. The sample records around 100,000 clones, under 95% being singletons. Deletions cut 1 base from V and 6 bases from J, with 7 bases between. Germline V lookup: CDR1 SEHNR, CDR2 FQNEAQ (reference sequence). The CDR3 has 12 residues. The sequence came from a woman aged 18-29 years. Specimen: peripheral blood mononuclear cells (PBMCs). The chain has TRBV7-9 and TRBJ2-7; D is ambiguous. The CDR3 coding sequence is TGTGCCAGCAGCTTAGATAACGGCGAGCAGTACTTC. Its translation: CASSLDNGEQYF.